Below, 21 T cell receptor beta chains from the same sample are listed, as sequenced in a study of Ad26.COV2.S vaccination and SARS-CoV-2 variants. Measured with immunoSEQ multiplex PCR; TCRdb has only the in-frame clones, and not every one. The sample holds 120,000 to 150,000 clones, roughly 90% seen once. The starting material was peripheral blood, obtained after recovery from COVID-19. Receptors originate from a human donor who had recovered from COVID-19.

The chain has TRBV5-1 and TRBJ2-4, with TRBD2 matching over 7 bases. The CDR3 spans 14 residues. V was clipped by 0 bases and J by 14 bases; unmatched bases: 11. In germline, CDR1 is SGHRS, CDR2 YFSETQ. This CDR3 reads CASSLERGGDIEYF. For the CDR3, the DNA is TGCGCCAGCAGCTTGGAAAGGGGAGGGGATATAGAGTACTTC.

The chain combines TRBV25-1 with TRBJ2-5, with 8 bases aligning to TRBD2. Germline V gene data show CDR1 as MGHDK and CDR2 as SYGVNS. The CDR3 consists of 16 residues. V gave up 6 bases and J gave up 5 bases; unmatched junction bases: 14. The CDR3 region has the DNA TGTGCCAGCAGCGGAGGGACATTGTCGGGAGGGGAGACCCAGTACTTC. This translates into CASSGGTLSGGETQYF.

This clone was recorded once. CDR3 residues: CASSGRGEPNTEAFF. CDR3 nucleotide sequence: TGTGCCAGCAGTGGCCGGGGCGAACCAAACACTGAAGCTTTCTTT. The rearrangement joins TRBV28 to TRBJ1-1; weak D call: TRBD1 (5 bases). The germline CDR1 and CDR2 sequences are MDHEN and SYDVKM. V was clipped by 5 bases and J by 2 bases, with 15 bases between them. The CDR3 totals 15 residues.

This chain links TRBV3-1 (or the pseudogene TRBV3-2) with TRBJ1-5, with unresolved D. Trimming left V 0 bases short and J 3 bases short, with 6 bases between. Germline V gene sequence: CDR1 LGHDT, CDR2 YNNKEL (reference sequence). The CDR3 length is 14 residues. For the CDR3, the DNA is TGTGCCAGCAGCCAAGACCAGAACAATCAGCCCCAGCATTTT. It yields the protein CASSQDQNNQPQHF.

The genes are TRBV6-5 and TRBJ2-7; D may be TRBD2 (6 bases). CDR3 length: 11 amino acids. In germline, CDR1 is MNHEY, CDR2 SVGAGI. Trimming cost V 6 bases and J 3 bases, with 6 bases left between them. Here the CDR3 reads CASRGLYEQYF. Here the CDR3 DNA reads TGTGCCAGCAGGGGACTCTACGAGCAGTACTTC.

The chain combines TRBV13 with TRBJ2-3; D gene ambiguous. The germline gives CDR1 PRHDT, CDR2 FYEKMQ (reference sequence). CDR3 length equals 13 residues. V shed 6 bases and J shed 3 bases, with 10 bases lying between them. Written as DNA, the CDR3 is TGTGCCAGCAGACCTACAAGTACAGATACGCAGTATTTT. Translation gives CASRPTSTDTQYF. Together with reference TRBV13 and TRBJ2-3, the CDR3 gives the full variable domain: AAGVIQSPRHLIKEKRETATLKCYPIPRHDTVYWYQQGPGQDPQFLISFYEKMQSDKGSIPDRFSAQQFSDYHSELNMSSLELGDSALYFCASRPTSTDTQYFGPGTRLTVL.

The genes are TRBV7-6 and TRBJ1-5, with D unclear. V was pared by 5 bases and J by 5 bases, with 19 bases between. CDR1 SGHVS and CDR2 FNYEAQ come from the germline V gene. CDR3 length: 16 residues. CDR3 sequence: CASSERAGLDDQPQHF. The CDR3 DNA sequence: TGTGCCAGCAGCGAGCGCGCAGGTCTCGATGATCAGCCCCAGCATTTT.

The chain joins TRBV5-6 to TRBJ1-2, with D maybe TRBD1 (5 bases). Germline V gene data show CDR1 as SGHDT and CDR2 as YYEEEE. The V gene lost 3 bases and the J gene lost 4 bases, with 7 bases spanning the gap. The CDR3 loop spans 12 amino acids. DNA of the CDR3: TGTGCCAGCAGCTGGCAGGGCTATGGCTACACCTTC. This gives the protein CASSWQGYGYTF. Combining the CDR3 with reference TRBV5-6 and TRBJ1-2 gives the whole variable domain DAGVTQSPTHLIKTRGQQVTLRCSPKSGHDTVSWYQQALGQGPQFIFQYYEEEERQRGNFPDRFSGHQFPNYSSELNVNALLLGDSALYLCASSWQGYGYTFGSGTRLTVV.

The chain carries TRBV25-1 and TRBJ2-7; tentatively, D is TRBD1 or TRBD2 (6 bases each). V was shortened by 7 bases and J by 4 bases, with 17 bases between the two germline ends. Germline CDR1 is MGHDK and CDR2 is SYGVNS. CDR3 length: 14 residues. CDR3 DNA: TGTGCCAGCACCGGGGGCGGCTTTTCATACGAGCAGTACTTC. This gives the protein CASTGGGFSYEQYF.

The V gene is TRBV6-1, the J gene TRBJ1-2; no clear D. Between the trimmed V and J ends, which lost 1 base and 0 bases, there was a span of 12 bases. CDR1 is MNHNS, CDR2 SASEGT, per germline. The CDR3 totals 16 residues. This chain's CDR3 is CASSEGPSGANYGYTF. The CDR3 bases are TGTGCCAGCAGTGAAGGGCCGTCCGGGGCTAACTATGGCTACACCTTC.

Remarks on this clone: One end of the junction does not line up with germline, which may come from a read error. J is TRBJ2-1 and V is TRBV6-1; tentative D call: TRBD2 (6 bases). The CDR3 spans 15 residues. Germline CDR1 MNHNS, CDR2 SASEGT. CDR3 amino acids: CASREGEAGNNEQFF. CDR3 in DNA: TGTGCCAGCAGAGAAGGGGAGGCCGGGAACAATGAGCAGTTCTTC.

This clone was picked up one time. The rearrangement joins TRBV7-9 to TRBJ2-5, with 10 bases lining up with TRBD2. J gave up 5 bases and V 3 bases, and 6 bases lay outside the gene matches. CDR3 size: 15 residues. Germline CDR1 is SEHNR and CDR2 is FQNEAQ (reference sequence). The CDR3 loop reads CASSLSLAGVETQYF. DNA of the CDR3: TGTGCCAGCAGCTTGAGCCTAGCGGGGGTGGAGACCCAGTACTTC. The whole variable domain, filled in from reference TRBV7-9 and TRBJ2-5, reads DTGVSQNPRHKITKRGQNVTFRCDPISEHNRLYWYRQTLGQGPEFLTYFQNEAQLEKSRLLSDRFSAERPKGSFSTLEIQRTEQGDSAMYLCASSLSLAGVETQYFGPGTRLLVL.

The CDR3 nucleotides are TGTGCCTGGATTCGAAGGGGTACGTCAGACTCTGGAAACACCATATATTTT. It yields the protein CAWIRRGTSDSGNTIYF. The chain has TRBV30 and TRBJ1-3; possibly TRBD1 for D (5 bases). Per germline, CDR1 GTSNPN and CDR2 SVGIG (reference sequence). The V gene lost 4 bases and the J gene lost 0 bases, with 19 bases spanning the gap. CDR3 size: 17 residues.

This clone was counted a single time. This chain uses TRBV4-3 with TRBJ2-2; D perhaps matches TRBD2 (6 bases). From germline, CDR1 is LGHNA and CDR2 YSLEER. V lost 0 bases and J 4 bases, leaving 6 bases between the germline ends. The CDR3 is 14 amino acids. DNA of the CDR3: TGCGCCAGCAGCCAAGAGGGGGGCACCGGGGAGCTGTTTTTT. Translation gives CASSQEGGTGELFF.

The rearrangement links TRBV12-3 or TRBV12-4 to TRBJ2-3; D is ambiguous. The CDR3 extends over 13 amino acids. Trimming shortened V by 3 bases and J by 4 bases, and 8 bases separated the two germline ends. Written as DNA, the CDR3 is TGTGCCAGCAGTTTCCGAGGAGCAGATACGCAGTATTTT. Amino acids: CASSFRGADTQYF.

This chain connects TRBV6-5 to TRBJ2-3; D unclear. V was shortened by 11 bases and J by 0 bases, with 18 bases between the two germline ends. The CDR3 is 15 residues long. CDR1 and CDR2 (germline): MNHEY, SVGAGI. As DNA, the CDR3 is TGTGCCGCCGCGGTAAACATCGGGAGCACAGATACGCAGTATTTT. Its translation: CAAAVNIGSTDTQYF.

A word on this clone: This same CDR3 is encoded by further DNA sequences in the sample. The chain is built from TRBV19 and TRBJ2-7; 7 bases are shared with TRBD1. V lost 3 bases, J lost 1 base, and 3 bases stayed unmatched. The CDR3 is 14 amino acids. The germline V gene has CDR1 LNHDA and CDR2 SQIVND (reference sequence). The CDR3 sequence is CASSIRDRSYEQYF. DNA of the CDR3: TGTGCCAGTAGTATCCGGGACAGATCCTACGAGCAGTACTTC. The full variable domain, in which reference TRBV19 and TRBJ2-7 provide the parts outside the CDR3, is DGGITQSPKYLFRKEGQNVTLSCEQNLNHDAMYWYRQDPGQGLRLIYYSQIVNDFQKGDIAEGYSVSREKKESFPLTVTSAQKNPTAFYLCASSIRDRSYEQYFGPGTRLTVT.

This chain joins TRBV6-5 and TRBJ2-7; the match to TRBD1 covers 8 bases. The CDR3 runs to 14 residues. V dropped 5 bases and J dropped 5; count of bases not matched to a gene: 8. CDR1 is MNHEY and CDR2 is SVGAGI in the germline V gene. The CDR3 protein is CASSTRTGKDEQYF. The CDR3 DNA reads TGTGCCAGCAGTACCCGGACAGGGAAGGACGAGCAGTACTTC.

The chain recombines TRBV19 with TRBJ2-7; 13 bases are shared with TRBD2. Germline-derived CDR1 and CDR2 are LNHDA and SQIVND (reference sequence). The CDR3 totals 15 residues. V gave up 5 bases and J gave up 3 bases; unmatched junction bases: 4. CDR3 bases: TGTGCCAGTAGTGGACTAGCGGGGGACAACTACGAGCAGTACTTC. Its protein product is CASSGLAGDNYEQYF.

The chain recombines TRBV6-2 or TRBV6-3 with TRBJ2-7; D is possibly TRBD2 (6 bases). Trimming shortened V by 5 bases and J by 3 bases, and 17 bases separated the two germline ends. Germline values: CDR1 MNHEY, CDR2 SVGEGT. The CDR3 is 15 amino acids. The CDR3 DNA follows: TGTGCCAGCAGTGACGGACGACGGGGGAGCTACGAGCAGTACTTC. As protein: CASSDGRRGSYEQYF.

The chain combines TRBV28 with TRBJ2-3; 10 positions match TRBD2. Germline V gene sequence: CDR1 MDHEN, CDR2 SYDVKM. The CDR3 totals 13 residues. V shed 5 bases and J 9 bases; nucleotides not matched to a gene: 5. The CDR3 spells CASSLQGLATQYF. CDR3 sequence (DNA): TGTGCCAGCAGTCTCCAGGGACTAGCGACGCAGTATTTT.